This T cell receptor (beta chain) was identified in a study of cytomegalovirus exposure and HLA in healthy donors. Clones were sequenced by immunoSEQ multiplex PCR, and TCRdb holds only the in-frame ones, with some missing. Among under 200,000 clones, about 90% were seen once, and the ten largest hold 3% to 3.5%. What was sequenced was PBMCs. The receptor was isolated from a woman aged 18-29 years in good health and CMV-seropositive.

This CDR3 is CASSLRTSGRGDTQYF. CDR3 in DNA: TGTGCCAGCAGCTTACGAACTAGCGGGAGAGGAGATACGCAGTATTTT. The J gene is TRBJ2-3, the V gene TRBV7-9, with 11 bases matching TRBD2. The V gene's germline CDR1 is SEHNR and CDR2 FQNEAQ (reference sequence). The V and J ends lost 2 bases and 5 bases, in that order; junction bases with no gene match: 6. The CDR3 runs to 16 residues.